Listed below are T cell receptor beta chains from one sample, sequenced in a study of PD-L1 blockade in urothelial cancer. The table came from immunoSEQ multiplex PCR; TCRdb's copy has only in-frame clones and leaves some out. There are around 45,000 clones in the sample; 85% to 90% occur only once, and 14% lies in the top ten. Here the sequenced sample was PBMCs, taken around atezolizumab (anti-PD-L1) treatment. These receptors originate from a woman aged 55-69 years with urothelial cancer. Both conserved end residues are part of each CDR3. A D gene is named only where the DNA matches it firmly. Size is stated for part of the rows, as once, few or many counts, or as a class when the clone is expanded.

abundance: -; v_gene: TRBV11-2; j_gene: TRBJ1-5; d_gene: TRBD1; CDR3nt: TGTGCCAGCAGCTTCAGGGGGTTGAGCAATCAGCCCCAGCATTTT; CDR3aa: CASSFRGLSNQPQHF
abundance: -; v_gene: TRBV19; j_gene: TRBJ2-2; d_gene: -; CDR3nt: TGTGCCAGTAGTCCCTCTAGCGTCACCGGGGAGCTGTTTTTT; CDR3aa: CASSPSSVTGELFF
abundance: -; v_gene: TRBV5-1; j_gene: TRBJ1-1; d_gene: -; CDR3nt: TGCGCCAGCCCCGTCGGGGGGCGTATGACTGAAGCTTTCTTT; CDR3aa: CASPVGGRMTEAFF
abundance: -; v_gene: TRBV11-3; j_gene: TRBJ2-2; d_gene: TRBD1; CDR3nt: TGTGCCAGCAGCTCAGACAGGGGGCCGTCCGGGGAGCTGTTTTTT; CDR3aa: CASSSDRGPSGELFF
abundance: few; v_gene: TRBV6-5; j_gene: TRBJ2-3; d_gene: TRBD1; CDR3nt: TGTGCCAGCAGTTACTCGACAGGGGGTATAGATACGCAGTATTTT; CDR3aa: CASSYSTGGIDTQYF
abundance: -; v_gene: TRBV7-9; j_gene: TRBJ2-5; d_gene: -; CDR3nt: TGTGCCAGCAGCCGGTTCGAGACCCAGTACTTC; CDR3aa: CASSRFETQYF
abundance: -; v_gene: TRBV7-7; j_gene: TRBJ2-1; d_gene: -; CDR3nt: TGTGCCAGCAGCTCGACTTTTAGCTCCTACAATGAGCAGTTCTTC; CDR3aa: CASSSTFSSYNEQFF
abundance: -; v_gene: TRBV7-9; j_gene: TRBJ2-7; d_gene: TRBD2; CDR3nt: TGTGCCAGCAGCGCTAGCCTCCTAGCGGGAGCCTACGAGCAGTACTTC; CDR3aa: CASSASLLAGAYEQYF
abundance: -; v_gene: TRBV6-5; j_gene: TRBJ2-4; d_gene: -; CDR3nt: TGTGCCAGCAACGCCGACAGAAACACAAACATTCAGTACTTC; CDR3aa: CASNADRNTNIQYF
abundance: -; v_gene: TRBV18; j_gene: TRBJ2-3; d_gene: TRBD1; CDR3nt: TGTGCCAGCTCACCAAAGGACAGGGGTTTAGCAGATACGCAGTATTTT; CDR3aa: CASSPKDRGLADTQYF
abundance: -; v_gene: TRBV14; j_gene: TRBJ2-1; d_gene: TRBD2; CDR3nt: TGTGCCAGCAGCCATGGTTTAGCGGGAGCCCGCAATGAGCAGTTCTTC; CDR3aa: CASSHGLAGARNEQFF
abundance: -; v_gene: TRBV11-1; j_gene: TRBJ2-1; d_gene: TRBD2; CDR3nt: TGTGCCAGCAGCGTCCGGGGGGTTTCCTACAATGAGCAGTTCTTC; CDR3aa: CASSVRGVSYNEQFF
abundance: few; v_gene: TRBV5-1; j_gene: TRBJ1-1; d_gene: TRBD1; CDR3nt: TGCGCCAGCAGCTTGGGAGACAGGGGAGAGACTGAAGCTTTCTTT; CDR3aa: CASSLGDRGETEAFF
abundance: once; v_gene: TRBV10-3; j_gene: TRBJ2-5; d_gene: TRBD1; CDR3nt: TGTGCCATCAGTGGGGACAGGGGAGCGGAGACCCAGTACTTC; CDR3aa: CAISGDRGAETQYF
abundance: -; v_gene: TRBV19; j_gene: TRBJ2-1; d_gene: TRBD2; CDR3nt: TGTGCCACCAAGCGGGGGCCCTACAATGAGCAGTTCTTC; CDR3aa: CATKRGPYNEQFF
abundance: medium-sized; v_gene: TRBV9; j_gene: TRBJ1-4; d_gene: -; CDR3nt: TGTGCCAGCACCCGGACTTTGGGTCGTGTGGCTAATGAAAAACTGTTTTTT; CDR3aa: CASTRTLGRVANEKLFF
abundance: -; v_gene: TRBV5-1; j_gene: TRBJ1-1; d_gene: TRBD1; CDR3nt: TGCGCCAGCAGCACCGGACAGGGCCCCCTTAACACTGAAGCTTTCTTT; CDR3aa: CASSTGQGPLNTEAFF
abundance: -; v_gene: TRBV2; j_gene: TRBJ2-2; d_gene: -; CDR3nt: TGTGCCAGCATTCAGAATACGAACACCGGGGAGCTGTTTTTT; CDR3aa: CASIQNTNTGELFF
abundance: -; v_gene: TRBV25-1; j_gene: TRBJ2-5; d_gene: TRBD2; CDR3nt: TGTGCCAGCAGCTTACTAGCGGGAGTTGAAGAGACCCAGTACTTC; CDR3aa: CASSLLAGVEETQYF
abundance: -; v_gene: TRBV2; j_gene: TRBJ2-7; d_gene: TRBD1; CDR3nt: TGTGCCAGCAGGGATGACAGGGGACTCTACGAGCAGTACTTC; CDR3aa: CASRDDRGLYEQYF
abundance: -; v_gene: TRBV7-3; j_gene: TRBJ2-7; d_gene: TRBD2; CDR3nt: TGTGCCAGCAGCTCAGGGACTAGCGGTTACGAGCAGTACTTC; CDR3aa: CASSSGTSGYEQYF
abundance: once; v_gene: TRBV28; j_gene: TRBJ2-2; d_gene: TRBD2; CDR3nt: TGTGCCAGCAGTTTTCCGCTAGCGGGAACCGGGGAGCTGTTTTTT; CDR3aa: CASSFPLAGTGELFF
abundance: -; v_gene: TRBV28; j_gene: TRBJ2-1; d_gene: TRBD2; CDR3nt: TGTGCCAGCAGTAGCGGGAATGATGAGCAGTTCTTC; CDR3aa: CASSSGNDEQFF
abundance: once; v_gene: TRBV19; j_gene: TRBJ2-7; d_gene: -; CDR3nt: TGTGCCAGTAGCACAGGGATTAATCTCTACGAGCAGTACTTC; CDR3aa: CASSTGINLYEQYF
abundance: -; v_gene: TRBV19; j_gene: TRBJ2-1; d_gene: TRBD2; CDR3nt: TGTGCCAGTGTAAGCTCCGGGACTAGGAAGTCTGAGCAGTTCTTC; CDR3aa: CASVSSGTRKSEQFF
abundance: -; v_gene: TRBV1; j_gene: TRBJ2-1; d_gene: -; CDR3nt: -; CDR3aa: CTSSQASVGAGTKTGEQFF
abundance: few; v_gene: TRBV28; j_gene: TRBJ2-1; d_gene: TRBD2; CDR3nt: TGTGCCAGCAGTTTATTGGGACTAGCGGCAGGGGATGAGCAGTTCTTC; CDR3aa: CASSLLGLAAGDEQFF
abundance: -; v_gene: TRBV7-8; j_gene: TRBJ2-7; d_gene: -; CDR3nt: TGTGCCAGCAGCCACCGGATCGACAGCGAACCATACGAGCAGTACTTC; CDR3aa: CASSHRIDSEPYEQYF
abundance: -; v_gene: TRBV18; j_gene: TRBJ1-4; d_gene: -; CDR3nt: TGTGCCAGCTCACCCCCGTTTAACCGAGACAGTGAAAAACTGTTTTTT; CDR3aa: CASSPPFNRDSEKLFF
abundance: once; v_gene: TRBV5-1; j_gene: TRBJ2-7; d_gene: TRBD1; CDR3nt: TGCGCCAGCAGTCTGCGGCCCCGGACAGGGCTGTACGAGCAGTACTTC; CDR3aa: CASSLRPRTGLYEQYF
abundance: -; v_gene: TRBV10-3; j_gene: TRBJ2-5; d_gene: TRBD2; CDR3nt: TGTGCCATCAGTCAAGCGGGAGAAGGAGAGACCCAGTACTTC; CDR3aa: CAISQAGEGETQYF
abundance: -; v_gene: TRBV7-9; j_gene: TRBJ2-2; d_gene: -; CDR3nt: TGTGCCAGCAGCTACAGAGGAGGGTACGGGGAGCTGTTTTTT; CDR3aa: CASSYRGGYGELFF
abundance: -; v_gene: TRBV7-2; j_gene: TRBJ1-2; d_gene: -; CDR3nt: TGTGCCAGCAGCTCCTTTGCGGCGAAGTATGGCTACACCTTC; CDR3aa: CASSSFAAKYGYTF
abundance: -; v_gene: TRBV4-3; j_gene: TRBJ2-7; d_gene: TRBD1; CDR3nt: TGCGCCAGCAGCCAAGACCAGGACAGGGGCCTCTACGAGCAGTACTTC; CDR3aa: CASSQDQDRGLYEQYF
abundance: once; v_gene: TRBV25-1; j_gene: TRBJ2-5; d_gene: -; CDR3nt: TGTGCCAGCAGTGAATCGGGCAGGGGCACTGAGACCCAGTACTTC; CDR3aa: CASSESGRGTETQYF
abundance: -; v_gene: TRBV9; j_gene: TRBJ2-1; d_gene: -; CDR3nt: TGTGCCAGCAGCGTAGGGCAAGGGGGACCTAATGAGCAGTTCTTC; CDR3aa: CASSVGQGGPNEQFF
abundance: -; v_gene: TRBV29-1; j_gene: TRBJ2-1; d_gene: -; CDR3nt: TGCAGCGTTGTTGGGGGGTTGTACAATGAGCAGTTCTTC; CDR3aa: CSVVGGLYNEQFF
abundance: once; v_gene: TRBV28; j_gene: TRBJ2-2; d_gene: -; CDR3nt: TGTGCCAGCAGGATTAGGACAGCTTTTATCACCGGGGAGCTGTTTTTT; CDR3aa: CASRIRTAFITGELFF
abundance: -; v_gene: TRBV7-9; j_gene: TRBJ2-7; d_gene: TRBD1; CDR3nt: TGTGCCAGCAGCTTAGTTGGGACAGAGCACGAGCAGTACTTC; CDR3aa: CASSLVGTEHEQYF
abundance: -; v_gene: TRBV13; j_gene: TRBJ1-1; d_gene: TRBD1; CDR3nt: TGTGCCAGCAGCTTACGGCCGGCAGGGGGGAACACTGAAGCTTTCTTT; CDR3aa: CASSLRPAGGNTEAFF
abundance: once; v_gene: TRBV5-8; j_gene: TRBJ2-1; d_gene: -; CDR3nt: TGTGCCAGCAGCTTGGTCAGCGGTAATGAGCAGTTCTTC; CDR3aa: CASSLVSGNEQFF
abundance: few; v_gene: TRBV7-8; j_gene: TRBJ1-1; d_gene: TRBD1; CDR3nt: TGTGCCAGCAGCTCGTCAGGGGGTGCCATGAACACTGAAGCTTTCTTT; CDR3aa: CASSSSGGAMNTEAFF
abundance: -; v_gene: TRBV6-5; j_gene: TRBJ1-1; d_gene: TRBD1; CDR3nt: TGTGCCAGCAGTCTCCTGAGGGGGCAGGAAGCTTTCTTT; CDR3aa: CASSLLRGQEAFF
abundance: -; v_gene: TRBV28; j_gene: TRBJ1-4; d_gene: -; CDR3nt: TGTGCCAGCAGTTTTAGTCCAACTAATGAAAAACTGTTTTTT; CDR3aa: CASSFSPTNEKLFF
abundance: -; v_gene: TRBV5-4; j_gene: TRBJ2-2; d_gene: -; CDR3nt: TGTGCCAGCAGCCCTCCCGGCCGGGTTGGGACCGGGGAGCTGTTTTTT; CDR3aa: CASSPPGRVGTGELFF
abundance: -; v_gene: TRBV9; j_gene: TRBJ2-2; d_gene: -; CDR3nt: TGTGCCAGCAGTCTTCCGAGAACAGGCAGCACCGGGGAGCTGTTTTTT; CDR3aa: CASSLPRTGSTGELFF
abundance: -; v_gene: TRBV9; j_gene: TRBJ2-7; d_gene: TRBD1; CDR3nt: TGTGCCAGCAGCGTAGGACAGGGACCTCCCTACGAGCAGTACTTC; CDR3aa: CASSVGQGPPYEQYF